Following are 27 T cell receptor beta chains from one sample sequenced in a study of CD8 T cells in ankylosing spondylitis. TCRdb ran MiXCR on the 5' RACE reads and lists one entry per CDR3 protein. The sample contains around 150,000 distinct CDR3 sequences, 25% to 35% of which appear only once. The sample was synovial fluid, either unsorted or a sorted T cell fraction (not recorded which). These receptors all stem from a male donor with ankylosing spondylitis.

This clonotype turned up a few times. The rearrangement uses TRBV20-1 and TRBJ2-5; possibly TRBD2 for D (6 bases). The CDR3 loop spans 15 amino acids. V lost 5 bases, J lost 6 bases, and 22 bases lay in between. Germline V CDR1 and CDR2: DFQATT, SNEGSKA (reference sequence). The CDR3 region has the DNA TGCAGTGCTCTCCGTGAGGTCCTCCGCGGGAAGACCCAGTACTTC. Translated: CSALREVLRGKTQYF.

This sequence joins TRBV29-1 and TRBJ2-3; 8 bases are a match to TRBD1. With 4 bases clipped from V and 0 bases from J, the junction kept 12 bases outside the gene matches. CDR1 is SQVTM, CDR2 ANQGSEA, per germline. The CDR3 runs 17 residues. The CDR3 loop reads CSVARGYRGRSTDTQYF. The CDR3 bases are TGCAGCGTTGCGAGGGGCTACAGGGGGAGAAGCACAGATACGCAGTATTTT.

This clonotype was seen a few times. The J gene is TRBJ1-1, the V gene TRBV7-8; tentatively, D is TRBD1 (5 bases). The CDR3 length is 14 residues. V was clipped by 8 bases and J by 1 base, with 14 bases between them. CDR1 is SGHVS and CDR2 is FQNEAQ in the germline V gene. The chain's CDR3 is CASRLRGENTEAFF. CDR3 sequence (DNA): TGTGCCAGCCGACTTAGGGGCGAGAACACTGAAGCTTTCTTT.

The chain joins TRBV18 to TRBJ2-1; 9 bases agree with TRBD1. With 5 bases clipped from V and 8 bases from J, the junction kept 7 bases outside the gene matches. CDR1 and CDR2 from the germline V gene are KGHSH and LQKENI. CDR3 size: 14 residues. This CDR3 is CASSTGQGGHEQFF. In DNA, the CDR3 is TGTGCCAGCTCAACGGGACAGGGTGGTCATGAGCAGTTCTTC.

This clonotype was detected a few times. The J gene is TRBJ2-7, the V gene TRBV4-1; a weak D match, TRBD2 (6 bases). This CDR3 has 18 amino acids. Trimming took 1 base from V and 2 from J, leaving 21 bases between them. CDR1 is MGHRA and CDR2 is YSYEKL in the germline V gene. In DNA, the CDR3 is TGCGCCAGCAGCCAAGCAGGGACGGGACTCGGGACCGCCTACGAGCAGTACTTC. This sequence encodes CASSQAGTGLGTAYEQYF.

The J gene is TRBJ1-4, the V gene TRBV18; TRBD1 agrees at 7 bases. Germline lookup yields CDR1 KGHSH and CDR2 LQKENI. This CDR3 is 16 amino acids long. Unmatched junction bases numbered 4, after V lost 1 base and J lost 2 bases. The CDR3 here is CASSPRQGETNEKLFF. CDR3 DNA sequence: TGTGCCAGCTCACCACGGCAGGGGGAGACTAATGAAAAACTGTTTTTT.

The chain links TRBV9 to TRBJ2-1; D might be TRBD2 (7 bases). The V end lost 0 bases, the J end lost 7 bases, and 14 bases lay between the germline ends. This CDR3 contains 15 residues. Per the germline V gene, CDR1 is SGDLS and CDR2 is YYNGEE. The CDR3 nucleotides are TGTGCCAGCAGCGTAGAGGGGGGGCCGTTTAATGAGCAGTTCTTC. This codes for CASSVEGGPFNEQFF.

Only one count was recorded for this clonotype. A much larger clone sits a single nucleotide away, making a read error possible. This chain links TRBV6-1 with TRBJ2-3; 14 bases agree with TRBD2. CDR1 MNHNS and CDR2 SASEGT come from the germline V gene. V shed 4 bases, J shed 4 bases, and the junction held 1 base outside the gene matches. CDR3 size: 15 residues. CDR3 DNA sequence: TGTGCCAGCAGTGGACTAGCGGGAGGGCCAGATACGCAGTATTTT. This codes for CASSGLAGGPDTQYF.

This clonotype was observed a few times. This chain links TRBV15 with TRBJ2-2; 9 bases map to TRBD2. Germline V gives CDR1 LNHNV, CDR2 YYDKDF (reference sequence). The CDR3 is 15 amino acids. V lost 0 bases to trimming and J lost 6 bases; unmatched junction nucleotides: 2. The CDR3 region is CATSREAGGAGELFF. CDR3 sequence (DNA): TGTGCCACCAGCAGAGAAGCGGGAGGCGCCGGGGAGCTGTTTTTT.

This clonotype was detected ten times or more. The chain carries TRBV5-6 and TRBJ1-2; 9 positions agree with TRBD1. The CDR3 is made up of 17 amino acids. V was pared by 0 bases and J by 2 bases, with 8 bases of the junction left unmatched. Germline lookup yields CDR1 SGHDT and CDR2 YYEEEE. DNA for the CDR3: TGTGCCAGCAGCTTGGGACAGGGGGTTCTGAGAAACTATGGCTACACCTTC. This sequence encodes CASSLGQGVLRNYGYTF.

This chain joins TRBV18 and TRBJ1-1; D call uncertain. This CDR3 spans 16 amino acids. In germline, CDR1 is KGHSH, CDR2 LQKENI. The germline V and J ends were trimmed by 6 bases and 5 bases, with 22 bases remaining between them. CDR3 protein: CASSRIVSGGLTEAFF. Written as DNA, the CDR3 is TGTGCCAGCTCCCGGATCGTCTCGGGAGGATTGACTGAAGCTTTCTTT.

The gene calls are TRBV2 and TRBJ2-2; D is undetermined. This CDR3 contains 14 residues. Germline V gene data show CDR1 as SNHLY and CDR2 as FYNNEI. V was shortened by 8 bases and J by 0 bases, with 10 bases between the two germline ends. The CDR3 protein is CASRSFPNTGELFF. The CDR3 nucleotides are TGTGCCAGCCGGTCCTTTCCGAACACCGGGGAGCTGTTTTTT.

The gene calls are TRBV10-3 and TRBJ1-5; D unresolved. CDR1 and CDR2 (germline): ENHRY, SYGVKD. Trimming pared 2 bases from V and 2 bases from J, leaving 4 bases between. This CDR3 comprises 13 residues. In DNA, the CDR3 is TGTGCCATCAGTGAGATGGGCAATCAGCCCCAGCATTTT. This translates into CAISEMGNQPQHF.

This clonotype was observed a few times. The CDR3 DNA follows: TGTGCCATCAGTATCTTGAAGGACAGTGAATATGAGCAGTACTTC. Protein product: CAISILKDSEYEQYF. The chain combines TRBV10-3 with TRBJ2-7; D might be TRBD1 (6 bases). Deletions cut 5 bases from V and 7 bases from J, with 21 bases between. Germline V gives CDR1 ENHRY, CDR2 SYGVKD. There are 15 residues in the CDR3.

The chain links TRBV18 to TRBJ2-7; 8 bases line up with TRBD1. The junction had 1 base not matched to a gene; V was cut back by 3 bases and J by 3 bases. Germline V gene lookup returns CDR1 KGHSH and CDR2 LQKENI. The CDR3 consists of 13 residues. The CDR3 DNA reads TGTGCCAGCTCACCGGACAGGGTCTACGAGCAGTACTTC. Encoded protein: CASSPDRVYEQYF.

As for this clonotype: Just one base apart from a much larger clone, this may be a read error. This chain links TRBV28 with TRBJ1-2; D remains unclear. The CDR3 sequence is 12 residues long. The germline CDR1 and CDR2 sequences are MDHEN and SYDVKM. V lost 3 bases and J lost 2, with 4 bases in between. CDR3 residues: CASSFTNYGYTF. The CDR3 bases are TGTGCCAGCAGTTTTACCAACTATGGCTACACCTTC.

The genes are TRBV7-9 and TRBJ2-1; 7 nucleotides agree with TRBD2. Germline V gene lookup returns CDR1 SEHNR and CDR2 FQNEAQ (reference sequence). The trim removed 6 bases at V and 8 bases at J, leaving 7 bases unmatched. The CDR3 is 13 amino acids. The CDR3, as DNA: TGTGCCAGCAGTTGGGCGGGAGTCCATGAGCAGTTCTTC. Its translation is CASSWAGVHEQFF.

The chain has TRBV5-1 and TRBJ2-1, with 8 bases fitting TRBD2. CDR3 length: 14 residues. Losses at the gene ends were 1 base for V and 6 bases for J; bases not matched to a gene: 3. Germline lookup yields CDR1 SGHRS and CDR2 YFSETQ. The DNA of the CDR3 is TGCGCCAGCAGCTTGAAAGCGGGGGTCAATGAGCAGTTCTTC. Protein: CASSLKAGVNEQFF.

This clonotype occurred once. V gene TRBV6-2 or TRBV6-3 combines with J gene TRBJ1-2; D ambiguous. The length of the CDR3 is 17 residues. Trimming stripped 2 bases from V and 3 bases from J, with 19 bases between. Germline V lookup: CDR1 MNHEY, CDR2 SVGEGT. CDR3 coding DNA: TGTGCCAGCAGTTACACCCCCCTGAGACCCCTCGACTATGGCTACACCTTC. Residues: CASSYTPLRPLDYGYTF.

This clonotype was detected ten times or more. V and J are TRBV20-1 and TRBJ1-6, with a possible D match to TRBD1 (5 bases). The CDR3 loop spans 17 amino acids. Germline CDR1 and CDR2: DFQATT and SNEGSKA (reference sequence). Trimming left V 3 bases short and J 8 bases short, with 23 bases between. The CDR3 is CSASGGLGGGAYSPLHF. CDR3 nucleotide sequence: TGCAGTGCTAGTGGTGGTTTGGGGGGAGGCGCGTATTCACCCCTCCACTTT.

Many counts were recorded for this clonotype. The chain recombines TRBV28 with TRBJ1-5; D may be TRBD1 (6 bases). This CDR3 has 14 residues. Per the germline V gene, CDR1 is MDHEN and CDR2 is SYDVKM. Trimming removed 8 bases from V and 5 bases from J, with 16 bases in between. The CDR3 loop is CASEGGGAYQPQHF. The CDR3 DNA follows: TGTGCCAGCGAGGGTGGGGGGGCTTATCAGCCCCAGCATTTT. The whole variable domain, remainder taken from reference TRBV28 and TRBJ1-5, is DVKVTQSSRYLVKRTGEKVFLECVQDMDHENMFWYRQDPGLGLRLIYFSYDVKMKEKGDIPEGYSVSREKKERFSLILESASTNQTSMYLCASEGGGAYQPQHFGDGTRLSIL.

At least ten counts were recorded for this clonotype. J is TRBJ2-6 and V is TRBV5-4; unclear D gene. V gave up 6 bases and J gave up 4 bases, with 8 bases separating them. Germline lookup yields CDR1 SGHNT and CDR2 YYREEE (reference sequence). The CDR3 sequence is 13 residues long. CDR3 protein: CASTVAGANVLTF. In DNA form, the CDR3 reads TGTGCCAGCACAGTCGCGGGGGCCAACGTCCTGACTTTC.

This clonotype was observed a handful of times. This rearrangement joins TRBV5-1 to TRBJ1-6; a weak D match, TRBD1 (5 bases). Germline assignment: CDR1 SGHRS and CDR2 YFSETQ. This CDR3 has 18 residues. V was shortened by 3 bases and J by 0 bases, with 16 bases between the two germline ends. This CDR3 reads CASSSEGRRSSYNSPLHF. For the CDR3, the DNA is TGCGCCAGCAGCTCCGAGGGACGTCGAAGCTCCTATAATTCACCCCTCCACTTT.

This clonotype has a handful of counts. V usage is TRBV6-5 and J usage is TRBJ1-1; 11 nucleotides line up with TRBD1. The germline V gene encodes CDR1 MNHEY and CDR2 SVGAGI. Germline trimming cut 2 bases from V and 3 bases from J; bases unmatched to any gene: 2. The CDR3 spans 15 residues. CDR3 sequence reads: CASSYGDRGDTEAFF. CDR3 nucleotide sequence: TGTGCCAGCAGTTACGGGGACAGGGGGGACACTGAAGCTTTCTTT.

The gene calls are TRBV12-2 and TRBJ1-4; the D call TRBD1 from the table was never checked on the DNA. TRBV12-2 is a pseudogene segment. The CDR3 is 16 residues long. The CDR3 sequence: CASRSPSGGRDEKLFF. In nucleotides, the CDR3 is TGTGCAAGTCGCTCACCCTCTGGGGGGCGGGATGAAAAACTGTTTTTT.

The V gene is TRBV7-2, the J gene TRBJ1-2; perhaps TRBD1 as D (5 bases). Between the trimmed V and J ends, which lost 3 bases and 7 bases, there was a span of 12 bases. CDR3 length: 13 residues. Germline values: CDR1 SGHTA, CDR2 FQGNSA. This CDR3 is CASSLPGSLGYTF. CDR3 in DNA: TGTGCCAGCAGCTTGCCAGGGTCTCTTGGCTACACCTTC. Full variable domain (outside the CDR3, taken from reference TRBV7-2 and TRBJ1-2): GAGVSQSPSNKVTEKGKDVELRCDPISGHTALYWYRQSLGQGLEFLIYFQGNSAPDKSGLPSDRFSAERTGGSVSTLTIQRTQQEDSAVYLCASSLPGSLGYTFGSGTRLTVV.

The chain uses TRBV6-1 and TRBJ2-2; D unclear. V gave up 6 bases and J gave up 6 bases, with 17 bases separating them. The CDR3 has 15 residues. Germline loops: CDR1 MNHNS, CDR2 SASEGT. CDR3 residues: CASSPQTGPAGELFF. In nucleotides, the CDR3 is TGTGCCAGCAGCCCACAAACCGGGCCGGCCGGGGAGCTGTTTTTT.